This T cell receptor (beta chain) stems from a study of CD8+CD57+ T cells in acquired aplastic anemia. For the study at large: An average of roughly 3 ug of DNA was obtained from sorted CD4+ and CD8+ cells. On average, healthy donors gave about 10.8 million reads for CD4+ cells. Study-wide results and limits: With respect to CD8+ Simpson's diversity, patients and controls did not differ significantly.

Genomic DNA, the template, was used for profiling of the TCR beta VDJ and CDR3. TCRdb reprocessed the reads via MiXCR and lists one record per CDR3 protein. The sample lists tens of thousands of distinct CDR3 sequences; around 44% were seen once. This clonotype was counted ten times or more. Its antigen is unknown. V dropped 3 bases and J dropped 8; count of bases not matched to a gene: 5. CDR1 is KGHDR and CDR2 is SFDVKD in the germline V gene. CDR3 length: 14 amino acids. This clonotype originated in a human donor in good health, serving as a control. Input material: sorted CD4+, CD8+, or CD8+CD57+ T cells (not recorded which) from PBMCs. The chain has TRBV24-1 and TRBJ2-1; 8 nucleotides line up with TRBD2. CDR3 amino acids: CATSDPKREYEQFF. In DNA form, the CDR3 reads TGTGCCACCAGTGATCCAAAGCGGGAGTATGAGCAGTTCTTC.